This paragraph reports one T cell receptor beta chain. Using immunoSEQ multiplex PCR, the repertoire was profiled, and TCRdb retains in-frame clones only, with some absent. Of roughly 260,000 clones detected, about 90% appear once; the ten largest clones hold under 3%. The data were obtained in a study of blood T cell repertoires in COVID-19. The V gene's germline CDR1 is MNHNS and CDR2 SASEGT. Germline trimming cut 2 bases from V and 1 base from J; bases unmatched to any gene: 3. The CDR3 loop spans 15 amino acids. Sequenced sample: peripheral blood. The gene calls are TRBV6-1 and TRBJ2-3; 7 bases are shared with TRBD2. The sequence came from a young adult with COVID-19, enrolled during active disease. The CDR3, as DNA: TGTGCCAGCAGTGAACAGGCGGGAGGCACAGATACGCAGTATTTT. Amino acids: CASSEQAGGTDTQYF.